The next 2 T cell receptor beta chains were all read from a single sample in a study of blood T cell repertoires in COVID-19. Some clones are missing from TCRdb's copy, which holds only in-frame ones; the method was immunoSEQ multiplex PCR. The data contain tens of thousands of clones, approximately 84% of them seen just once; the ten biggest clones take up about a third. The sequencing sample was made of peripheral blood. The receptors stem from a man in his 70s with acute or convalescent COVID-19.

The V call is TRBV7-2, the J call TRBJ2-3, with 8 positions matching TRBD2. The V gene's germline CDR1 is SGHTA and CDR2 FQGNSA. This CDR3 contains 15 residues. The J segment lost 4 bases and the V segment lost 8 bases, leaving 11 bases of the junction unmatched. This CDR3 is CASLYSGGGADTQYF. CDR3 nucleotide sequence: TGTGCCAGCCTTTACAGCGGGGGAGGTGCAGATACGCAGTATTTT.

The chain carries TRBV6-2 or TRBV6-3 and TRBJ1-6, with TRBD1 identical over 10 bases. V shed 0 bases and J 7 bases; nucleotides not matched to a gene: 15. This CDR3 is built from 20 residues. Germline CDR1 reads MNHEY; CDR2 reads SVGEGT. DNA for the CDR3: TGTGCCAGCAGTTACTCCAATGCTTGGGATCCGGGACAGGGGAATTCACCCCTCCACTTT. Translating it yields CASSYSNAWDPGQGNSPLHF.